The next 9 T cell receptor beta chains were all read from a single sample in a study of blood T cells in healthy people across ages. Combining a sample-barcoded 5' primer with a J-beta primer mix, a second PCR ran for roughly 6 to 11 cycles. TCRdb re-called the 5' RACE reads with MiXCR, one entry per CDR3 protein. The sample consists of 1.5 million to 2 million distinct CDR3 sequences, about 30% of them appearing once. The sequenced material came from blood. The receptor set was obtained from a woman aged 25 to 39 in good health.

There are a few counts of this clonotype. This rearrangement joins TRBV27 to TRBJ2-5; TRBD1 is a possible D gene (6 bases). From germline, CDR1 is MNHEY and CDR2 SMNVEV (reference sequence). The V and J ends lost 2 bases and 5 bases respectively, with 24 bases between them. The CDR3 is 18 amino acids. The CDR3 DNA reads TGTGCCAGCAGTTTAAGGACAGTGGGAACGATGAGTGAGGAGACCCAGTACTTC. It codes for CASSLRTVGTMSEETQYF.

The V and J genes are TRBV20-1 and TRBJ2-7; a possible D gene is TRBD2 (5 bases). CDR1 and CDR2 (germline): DFQATT, SNEGSKA (reference sequence). Trimming removed 0 bases at V and 2 bases at J, with 11 bases between. The CDR3 runs to 14 residues. CDR3 DNA sequence: TGCAGTGCTAGAGAAGAGGGAAAAGCCTACGAGCAGTACTTC. Protein sequence: CSAREEGKAYEQYF.

This clonotype was detected many times. V and J are TRBV12-3 or TRBV12-4 and TRBJ2-2; TRBD2 agrees at 10 bases. The CDR3 loop spans 16 amino acids. V shed 8 bases and J 1 base; nucleotides not matched to a gene: 7. As DNA, the CDR3 is TGTGCCAGCTCACCACGGACTAGCGGGAACACCGGGGAGCTGTTTTTT. It is translated as CASSPRTSGNTGELFF.

The CDR3 DNA sequence: TGCAGTGCTAGCGCCAGGGAATTCAGGGCTGAAGCTTTCTTT. Translating gives CSASAREFRAEAFF. The chain employs TRBV20-1 and TRBJ1-1; D is perhaps TRBD1 (5 bases). The CDR3 has 14 residues. V was shortened by 3 bases and J by 6 bases, with 17 bases between the two germline ends. Germline values: CDR1 DFQATT, CDR2 SNEGSKA (reference sequence).

This clonotype occurred a few times. V usage is TRBV5-1 and J usage is TRBJ2-7; 7 bases line up with TRBD1. J was trimmed by 10 bases and V by 2 bases; bases with no gene match: 6. The CDR3 loop spans 12 amino acids. Per germline, CDR1 SGHRS and CDR2 YFSETQ. The CDR3 bases are TGCGCCAGCAGCTTCGACAGGGTACTTCAGTACTTC. This gives the protein CASSFDRVLQYF.

This clonotype was counted a few times. One base away lies a much larger clone, so this may be a sequencing read error. This chain joins TRBV29-1 and TRBJ2-1, with 7 nucleotides matching TRBD2. The J call may be incorrect, as the DNA end agrees better with TRBJ2-7. The CDR3 sequence is 16 residues long. Germline V gives CDR1 SQVTM, CDR2 ANQGSEA. CDR3 in DNA: TGCAGCGTTGGCCTTATCGGCGGGAGCTCCTACAATGAGCAGTACTTC. Its protein is CSVGLIGGSSYNEQYF.

This clonotype was counted only a few times. This chain joins TRBV29-1 and TRBJ1-5; a possible D gene is TRBD1 (6 bases). Trimming removed 7 bases from V and 3 bases from J, with 16 bases in between. The length of the CDR3 is 14 residues. The germline V gene encodes CDR1 SQVTM and CDR2 ANQGSEA. CDR3 loop: CSAAAGGANQPQHF. CDR3 DNA: TGCAGCGCCGCGGCGGGGGGGGCCAATCAGCCCCAGCATTTT.

The CDR3 reads CASTQGVVAFF. CDR3 DNA: TGTGCCAGTACCCAAGGGGTCGTGGCTTTCTTT. The V call is TRBV19, the J call TRBJ1-1; tentatively, D is TRBD1 (5 bases). Germline assignment: CDR1 LNHDA and CDR2 SQIVND (reference sequence). V was shortened by 7 bases and J by 11 bases, with 14 bases between the two germline ends. There are 11 residues in the CDR3.

This clonotype was seen ten or more times. V usage is TRBV5-5 and J usage is TRBJ2-5; 7 bases match TRBD2. J lost 7 bases, V lost 4 bases, and 13 bases had no gene match. The CDR3 loop spans 15 amino acids. Germline assignment: CDR1 SGHKS and CDR2 YYEKEE (reference sequence). The CDR3, as DNA: TGTGCCAGCAGCCCGATGGGCGGGGAGGGATTGACCCAGTACTTC. Its protein is CASSPMGGEGLTQYF.